This TCR beta chain originates from a study of OX40 agonist ivuxolimab in advanced cancers. Study information: Patients received ivuxolimab, an intravenous treatment, every 2 weeks at 0.01 to 10 mg/kg. A mean age of 60 years, range roughly 23 to 79, was recorded, and over 65% were male. Study conclusions and caveats: Partial responders at 0.1-3.0 mg/kg showed near-lowest clonal expansion.

Libraries were prepared by immunoSEQ multiplex PCR; TCRdb keeps only in-frame clonotypes and omits some of them. The data hold 82,000 or so clones, with about 94% observed a single time. As for this clone: Its antigen remains unknown.

Cycle 7 day 1, cycle 4 day 1, and baseline were the timepoints at which blood was sampled. V was trimmed by 6 bases and J by 1 base, leaving 12 bases between them. The CDR3 length is 14 residues. Germline assignment: CDR1 MNHEY and CDR2 SMNVEV (reference sequence). Sample: CD4+ or CD8+ T cells sorted from blood, taken in a trial of the OX40 agonist ivuxolimab. The sequence derives from an adult with an advanced solid tumor such as melanoma, head and neck, liver or kidney cancer. The J gene is TRBJ1-1, the V gene TRBV27, with D possibly matching TRBD1 (5 bases). As DNA, the CDR3 is TGTGCCAGCAGAGCGGGGGTATCGAACACTGAAGCTTTCTTT. Its protein is CASRAGVSNTEAFF.